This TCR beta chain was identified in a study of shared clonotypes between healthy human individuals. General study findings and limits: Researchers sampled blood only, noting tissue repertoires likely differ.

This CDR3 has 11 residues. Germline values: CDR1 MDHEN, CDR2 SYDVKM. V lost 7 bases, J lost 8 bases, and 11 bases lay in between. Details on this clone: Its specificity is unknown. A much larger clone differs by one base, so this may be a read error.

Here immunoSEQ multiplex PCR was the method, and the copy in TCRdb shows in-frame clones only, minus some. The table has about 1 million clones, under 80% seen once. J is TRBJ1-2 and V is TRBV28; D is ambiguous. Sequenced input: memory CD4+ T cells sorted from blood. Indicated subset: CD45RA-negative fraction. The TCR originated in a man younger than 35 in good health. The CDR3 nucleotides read TGTGCCAGCAAGGCCGAACAGGGCTACACCTTC. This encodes CASKAEQGYTF.